This TCR beta chain comes out of a study of blood T cell repertoires in COVID-19. Study information: The study drew acute and convalescent COVID-19 samples from the United States, Italy and Spain. The cDNA or gDNA used as material had been derived from T cells, B-cell-depleted T cells, or PBMCs.

Authors' analysis steps: Researchers report that nucleated cell counts were estimated from reference gene primer amplification. Method: immunoSEQ multiplex PCR; TCRdb's copy keeps in-frame clones and lacks some. D and trimming come from the DNA, and the V and J calls and clone size come from that table. The sample has around 30,000 clones, 89% seen once. Germline V lookup: CDR1 MNHNS, CDR2 SASEGT. Trimming took 2 bases from V and 8 from J, leaving 13 bases between them. The length of the CDR3 is 15 residues. The chain is built from TRBV6-1 and TRBJ1-6; possible D gene TRBD1, 5 bases. Sequenced material: peripheral blood. This TCR derives from a human donor in a cohort sampled during active COVID-19. Here the CDR3 DNA reads TGTGCCAGCAGTGAAACTCAGGGAATGCATTCACCCCTCCACTTT. Its protein product is CASSETQGMHSPLHF.